The 20 T cell receptor beta chains given below trace back to one sample, sequenced in a study of tumor-infiltrating lymphocytes in primary liver carcinoma. Unsorted whole blood supplied the RNA, and germline DNA was extracted too. Synthesis of TCR beta cDNA was carried out from 500 ng total RNA with a constant-region primer. Generation of the TCR beta libraries relied on three nested multiplex PCR rounds using slightly modified ARM-PCR. Researchers ran the first two PCR rounds for about 11 cycles each with TRBV1-TRBV30 forward primers and a C-beta reverse primer. TCRdb passed the multiplex PCR reads through MiXCR, listing each CDR3 protein once. The sample consists of about 350,000 distinct CDR3 sequences, roughly 61% of them appearing once. Specimen: peripheral blood. Receptors originate from a man aged 35 to 55 with primary liver carcinoma and hepatitis B virus infection.

CDR3 loop: CASGGWREDTQYF. CDR3 nucleotides: TGTGCCAGCGGGGGTTGGCGGGAGGATACGCAGTATTTT. The chain is built from TRBV7-9 and TRBJ2-3, with 7 bases lining up with TRBD2. The CDR3 has 13 amino acids. The V and J ends lost 8 bases and 6 bases, in that order; junction bases with no gene match: 8. Per the germline V gene, CDR1 is SEHNR and CDR2 is FQNEAQ (reference sequence).

This clonotype has just a few counts. The chain couples TRBV5-4 to TRBJ2-2; 8 nucleotides line up with TRBD1. Losses at the gene ends were 4 bases for V and 4 bases for J; bases not matched to a gene: 6. The V gene's germline CDR1 is SGHNT and CDR2 YYREEE (reference sequence). The CDR3 loop spans 15 amino acids. CDR3 DNA: TGTGCCAGCAGCGGGTCCGGGACAGGCACCGGGGAGCTGTTTTTT. Translation: CASSGSGTGTGELFF. Full variable domain (rest looked up from reference TRBV5-4 and TRBJ2-2): ETGVTQSPTHLIKTRGQQVTLRCSSQSGHNTVSWYQQALGQGPQFIFQYYREEENGRGNFPPRFSGLQFPNYSSELNVNALELDDSALYLCASSGSGTGTGELFFGEGSRLTVL.

This clonotype was seen ten or more times. The chain joins TRBV4-2 to TRBJ2-2; 13 bases are a match to TRBD2. The CDR3 length is 16 residues. With 1 base clipped from V and 6 bases from J, the junction kept 2 bases outside the gene matches. Germline CDR1 reads LGHNA; CDR2 reads YNFKEQ. Written as DNA, the CDR3 is TGTGCCAGCAGCCAAGGGACTAGCGGGAGCCCCGGGGAGCTGTTTTTT. It codes for CASSQGTSGSPGELFF.

The chain is built from TRBV11-2 and TRBJ2-3, with no clear D. CDR1 is SGHAT, CDR2 FQNNGV, per germline. The length of the CDR3 is 16 residues. V shed 3 bases and J shed 3 bases, with 16 bases lying between them. CDR3 DNA sequence: TGTGCCAGCAGCTTTCAAATGGCAGTAGGTACAGATACGCAGTATTTT. Its translation is CASSFQMAVGTDTQYF.

This clonotype occurred many times. The rearrangement uses TRBV4-2 and TRBJ2-1, with 11 bases matching TRBD2. This CDR3 spans 15 amino acids. V shed 0 bases and J 9 bases; nucleotides not matched to a gene: 4. The germline gives CDR1 LGHNA, CDR2 YNFKEQ. CDR3 protein: CASSQEGTSGLEQFF. For the CDR3, the DNA is TGTGCCAGCAGCCAAGAAGGGACTAGCGGACTTGAGCAGTTCTTC.

The chain couples TRBV20-1 to TRBJ2-4; D uncertain. Germline V lookup: CDR1 DFQATT, CDR2 SNEGSKA (reference sequence). V lost 6 bases and J 1 base, leaving 10 bases between the germline ends. The length of the CDR3 is 13 residues. DNA for the CDR3: TGCAGTGCGGACCAGTTGGCCAAAAACATTCAGTACTTC. Its translation: CSADQLAKNIQYF.

The J gene is TRBJ2-3, the V gene TRBV6-5; 8 positions agree with TRBD2. With V trimmed by 7 bases and J by 0 bases, 6 bases remained unmatched. The CDR3 runs 15 residues. Germline loops: CDR1 MNHEY, CDR2 SVGAGI. The CDR3, as DNA: TGTGCCAGCAATTATACTAGCGGAAGCACAGATACGCAGTATTTT. Protein sequence: CASNYTSGSTDTQYF.

There are a few counts of this clonotype. The chain combines TRBV5-1 with TRBJ2-7, with TRBD1 as a possible D gene (6 bases). V lost 5 bases and J 0 bases, leaving 15 bases between the germline ends. This CDR3 contains 15 residues. Germline V gives CDR1 SGHRS, CDR2 YFSETQ. The DNA of the CDR3 is TGCGCCAGCAGTTGGACGACAGGAGTCTCCTACGAGCAGTACTTC. Translation gives CASSWTTGVSYEQYF.

Note on this clonotype: A much larger clone differs by one base, so this may be a read error. The chain couples TRBV5-4 to TRBJ2-2; 9 positions agree with TRBD1. The CDR3 totals 16 residues. Germline CDR1 and CDR2: SGHNT and YYREEE (reference sequence). The CDR3 sequence: CVSSPRTGALAGELFF. In DNA form, the CDR3 reads TGTGTCAGCAGCCCCCGGACAGGGGCTTTAGCCGGGGAGCTGTTTTTT.

This chain connects TRBV11-2 to TRBJ2-7; TRBD1 matches 7 bases. The germline V gene has CDR1 SGHAT and CDR2 FQNNGV. The CDR3 runs 15 residues. The CDR3 region has the DNA TGTGCCAACAGCTTAGATTGGGACAGCCGCGGGGAGCAGTACGTC. Translating it yields CANSLDWDSRGEQYV.

The V gene is TRBV11-2, the J gene TRBJ2-7, with D tentatively TRBD1 (6 bases). Trimming stripped 0 bases from V and 4 bases from J, with 13 bases between. Germline loops: CDR1 SGHAT, CDR2 FQNNGV. The CDR3 has 15 amino acids. The DNA of the CDR3 is TGTGCCAGCAGCTTAGATGAGACAGGAAAATACGAGCAGTACTTC. It specifies CASSLDETGKYEQYF.

This clonotype was counted ten times or more. The chain couples TRBV12-3 or TRBV12-4 to TRBJ2-7; D is uncertain. The CDR3 runs to 12 residues. V was trimmed by 2 bases and J by 4 bases, leaving 6 bases between them. In DNA, the CDR3 is TGTGCCAGCAGTTTACGCTCGTACGAGCAGTACTTC. This codes for CASSLRSYEQYF.

This clonotype was recorded once. A much larger clone sits a single nucleotide away, making a read error possible. The rearrangement links TRBV6-5 to TRBJ1-2, with 9 bases aligning to TRBD1. CDR1 MNHEY and CDR2 SVGAGI come from the germline V gene. V shed 6 bases and J 4 bases; nucleotides not matched to a gene: 9. This CDR3 is built from 15 residues. The CDR3 sequence: CASRSEDRGGYGYTF. The CDR3 bases are TGTGCCAGCAGATCAGAGGACAGGGGTGGCTATGGCTACACCTTC.

V gene TRBV14 combines with J gene TRBJ2-7; TRBD2 aligns across 8 bases. V shed 3 bases and J 6 bases; nucleotides not matched to a gene: 7. CDR1 is SGHDN and CDR2 is FVKESK in the germline V gene. The CDR3 runs to 14 residues. CDR3 amino acids: CASSHRGLVREQYF. For the CDR3, the DNA is TGTGCCAGCAGCCATCGGGGACTAGTTCGCGAGCAGTACTTC.

This clonotype was counted at least ten times. The CDR3 region has the DNA TGCAGCGTTGCGGGGGGTGTGGAAGCTTTCTTT. This gives the protein CSVAGGVEAFF. The chain has TRBV29-1 and TRBJ1-1; TRBD1 is a possible D gene (5 bases). The CDR3 consists of 11 residues. Germline loops: CDR1 SQVTM, CDR2 ANQGSEA. Trimming removed 4 bases from V and 8 bases from J, with 11 bases in between.

The J gene is TRBJ2-3, the V gene TRBV29-1, with D possibly being TRBD1 or TRBD2 (5 bases each). Germline V gene lookup returns CDR1 SQVTM and CDR2 ANQGSEA. The CDR3 totals 16 residues. Trimming removed 3 bases from V and 3 bases from J, with 19 bases in between. CDR3 bases: TGCAGCGTTGAGGCCCCTGTGGGGGAAGCAACAGATACGCAGTATTTT. This codes for CSVEAPVGEATDTQYF.

Points on this clonotype: At one boundary the junction diverges from the germline segment, which might be a read error. V and J are TRBV4-1 and TRBJ2-2; no clear D. Germline-derived CDR1 and CDR2 are MGHRA and YSYEKL. This CDR3 comprises 15 residues. The CDR3 DNA reads as TGCGCCGGCAGTCAAGCTGGAGCTGTCACCGGGGAGCTGTTTTTT. Protein sequence: CAGSQAGAVTGELFF.

On this clonotype itself: A junction end diverges from the germline sequence, so it may reflect a read error. The chain links TRBV11-3 to TRBJ1-1; D is undetermined. The CDR3 contains 13 residues. Germline lookup yields CDR1 SGHNT and CDR2 YENEEA. The CDR3 region has the DNA TGTACCAGCAGCCCCCCGTGTAGCACTGAAGCTTTCTTT. This codes for CTSSPPCSTEAFF.

The chain combines TRBV28 with TRBJ2-5, with D tentatively TRBD2 (6 bases). CDR3 length equals 11 residues. Trimming removed 4 bases from V and 13 bases from J, with 13 bases in between. Germline V gene data show CDR1 as MDHEN and CDR2 as SYDVKM. Here the CDR3 DNA reads TGTGCCAGCAGTTCGGGGACTGCCCCGTACTTC. Translation: CASSSGTAPYF.

Concerning this clonotype itself: The conserved phenylalanine or tryptophan is not found at the CDR3 terminus, so this likely reflects a read error. The rearrangement joins TRBV6-5 to TRBJ1-1; 7 bases match TRBD1. Germline loops: CDR1 MNHEY, CDR2 SVGAGI. The CDR3 has 14 amino acids. CDR3 coding DNA: TGTGCCAGCAAGAGACAGGGTTTCAACATTGAAGCTTTCTAT. Amino acids: CASKRQGFNIEAFY.